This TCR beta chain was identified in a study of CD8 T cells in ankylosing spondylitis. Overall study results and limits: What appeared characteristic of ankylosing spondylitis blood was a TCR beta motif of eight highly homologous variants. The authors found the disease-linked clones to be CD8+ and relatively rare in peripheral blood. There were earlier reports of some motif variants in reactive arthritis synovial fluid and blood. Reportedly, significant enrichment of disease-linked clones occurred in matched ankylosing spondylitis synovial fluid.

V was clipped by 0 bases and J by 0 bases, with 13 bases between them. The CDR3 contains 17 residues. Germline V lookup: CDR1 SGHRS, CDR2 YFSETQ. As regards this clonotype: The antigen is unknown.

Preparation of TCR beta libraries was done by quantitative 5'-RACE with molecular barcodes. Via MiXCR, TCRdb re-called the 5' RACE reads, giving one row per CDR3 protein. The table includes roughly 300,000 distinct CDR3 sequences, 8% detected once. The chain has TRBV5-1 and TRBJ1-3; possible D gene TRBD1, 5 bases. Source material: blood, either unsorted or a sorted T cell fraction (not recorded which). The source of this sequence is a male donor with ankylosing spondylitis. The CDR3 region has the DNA TGCGCCAGCAGCTTGGATGGGGACGCTAGCTCTGGAAACACCATATATTTT. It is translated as CASSLDGDASSGNTIYF. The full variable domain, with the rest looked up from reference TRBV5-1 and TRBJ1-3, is KAGVTQTPRYLIKTRGQQVTLSCSPISGHRSVSWYQQTPGQGLQFLFEYFSETQRNKGNFPGRFSGRQFSNSRSEMNVSTLELGDSALYLCASSLDGDASSGNTIYFGEGSWLTVV.